A selection of T cell receptor beta chains follows, all from one sample in a study of shared clonotypes between healthy human individuals. Measured with immunoSEQ multiplex PCR; TCRdb has only the in-frame clones, and not every one. The sample holds more than 400,000 clones, roughly 95% seen once. Sequencing was performed on naive CD4+ T cells sorted from blood. These receptors originate from a woman younger than 45 in good health. Both conserved end residues are part of each CDR3. D genes are given only for firm matches. The listing skips clone size in some rows; elsewhere it reads once, few, many or a size class.

clone size: NA; J gene: TRBJ2-6; D gene: NA; V gene: TRBV6-5; CDR3 protein: CASRTVSGANVLTF; CDR3 DNA: TGTGCCAGCAGGACAGTCTCTGGGGCCAACGTCCTGACTTTC
clone size: NA; J gene: TRBJ1-1; D gene: NA; V gene: TRBV5-1; CDR3 protein: CASSYNRVAEAFF; CDR3 DNA: TGCGCCAGCAGTTATAACAGGGTGGCTGAAGCTTTCTTT
clone size: NA; J gene: TRBJ1-5; D gene: NA; V gene: TRBV6-1; CDR3 protein: CASSEGGEGQPQHF; CDR3 DNA: TGTGCCAGCAGTGAAGGAGGGGAAGGACAGCCCCAGCATTTT
clone size: NA; J gene: TRBJ2-7; D gene: TRBD2; V gene: TRBV6-1; CDR3 protein: CASSEALPAGGRYEQYF; CDR3 DNA: TGTGCCAGCAGTGAAGCGCTTCCAGCGGGAGGTCGATACGAGCAGTACTTC
clone size: NA; J gene: TRBJ1-1; D gene: NA; V gene: TRBV6-1; CDR3 protein: CASKEGNWNTEAFF; CDR3 DNA: TGTGCCAGCAAGGAGGGAAACTGGAACACTGAAGCTTTCTTT
clone size: NA; J gene: TRBJ2-7; D gene: NA; V gene: TRBV20-1; CDR3 protein: CTDLYEQYF; CDR3 DNA: TGCACGGACCTATACGAGCAGTACTTC
clone size: NA; J gene: TRBJ2-7; D gene: NA; V gene: TRBV9; CDR3 protein: CASSVEARYEQYF; CDR3 DNA: TGTGCCAGCAGCGTAGAAGCCCGCTACGAGCAGTACTTC
clone size: NA; J gene: TRBJ2-7; D gene: TRBD2; V gene: TRBV5-1; CDR3 protein: CASSSTLAAGQQYF; CDR3 DNA: TGCGCCAGCAGCTCGACCCTAGCGGCCGGGCAGCAGTACTTC
clone size: once; J gene: TRBJ2-7; D gene: TRBD1; V gene: TRBV6-5; CDR3 protein: CASSTGQGLYEQYF; CDR3 DNA: TGTGCCAGCAGCACGGGACAGGGTCTTTACGAGCAGTACTTC
clone size: NA; J gene: TRBJ2-1; D gene: NA; V gene: TRBV7-9; CDR3 protein: CASSFDREQFF; CDR3 DNA: TGTGCCAGCAGCTTTGATCGGGAGCAGTTCTTC
clone size: NA; J gene: TRBJ1-5; D gene: NA; V gene: TRBV5-8; CDR3 protein: CASSLGQGYSNQPQHF; CDR3 DNA: TGTGCCAGCAGCTTGGGGCAGGGGTATAGCAATCAGCCCCAGCATTTT
clone size: NA; J gene: TRBJ2-7; D gene: NA; V gene: TRBV5-3; CDR3 protein: CARITEQYF; CDR3 DNA: TGTGCCAGAATAACCGAGCAGTACTTC
clone size: NA; J gene: TRBJ1-4; D gene: NA; V gene: TRBV28; CDR3 protein: CASSLGREKLFF; CDR3 DNA: TGTGCCAGCAGTTTAGGGCGGGAAAAACTGTTTTTT
clone size: NA; J gene: TRBJ1-1; D gene: NA; V gene: TRBV11-2; CDR3 protein: CASSLNLPAEAFF; CDR3 DNA: TGTGCCAGCAGCTTAAACCTCCCCGCTGAAGCTTTCTTT
clone size: NA; J gene: TRBJ1-2; D gene: NA; V gene: TRBV6-1; CDR3 protein: CASSGRYYGYTF; CDR3 DNA: TGTGCCAGCAGTGGACGGTACTATGGCTACACCTTC
clone size: NA; J gene: TRBJ2-1; D gene: TRBD2; V gene: TRBV2; CDR3 protein: CASRGLAVYNEQFF; CDR3 DNA: TGTGCCAGCAGGGGACTAGCGGTATACAATGAGCAGTTCTTC
clone size: few; J gene: TRBJ1-5; D gene: NA; V gene: TRBV2; CDR3 protein: CASTGGSEPQHF; CDR3 DNA: TGTGCCAGCACCGGAGGGTCTGAGCCCCAGCATTTT
clone size: NA; J gene: TRBJ2-3; D gene: TRBD1; V gene: TRBV7-9; CDR3 protein: CASIAGTGGIDTQYF; CDR3 DNA: TGTGCCAGCATTGCCGGGACAGGGGGGATAGATACGCAGTATTTT
clone size: NA; J gene: TRBJ2-2; D gene: NA; V gene: TRBV9; CDR3 protein: CASSPIMAGELFF; CDR3 DNA: TGTGCCAGCAGCCCCATCATGGCCGGGGAGCTGTTTTTT
clone size: once; J gene: TRBJ1-2; D gene: NA; V gene: TRBV19; CDR3 protein: CASSIVGINYGYTF; CDR3 DNA: TGTGCCAGTAGTATCGTCGGGATTAACTATGGCTACACCTTC
clone size: NA; J gene: TRBJ2-5; D gene: NA; V gene: TRBV19; CDR3 protein: CASSMGSTGAQYF; CDR3 DNA: TGTGCCAGTAGTATGGGCTCCACGGGGGCCCAGTACTTC
clone size: NA; J gene: TRBJ2-3; D gene: NA; V gene: TRBV18; CDR3 protein: CASSYSPDTQYF; CDR3 DNA: TGTGCCAGCTCATACAGCCCCGATACGCAGTATTTT
clone size: NA; J gene: TRBJ1-5; D gene: NA; V gene: TRBV2; CDR3 protein: CASRRMSNQPQHF; CDR3 DNA: TGTGCCAGCAGGAGGATGAGCAATCAGCCCCAGCATTTT
clone size: NA; J gene: TRBJ1-1; D gene: NA; V gene: TRBV10-3; CDR3 protein: CAISELGFTEAFF; CDR3 DNA: TGTGCCATCAGTGAACTGGGTTTCACTGAAGCTTTCTTT
clone size: NA; J gene: TRBJ2-7; D gene: NA; V gene: TRBV10-3; CDR3 protein: CAIGPNRDEQYF; CDR3 DNA: TGTGCCATCGGCCCAAACAGGGACGAGCAGTACTTC
clone size: NA; J gene: TRBJ2-1; D gene: TRBD2; V gene: TRBV5-8; CDR3 protein: CASRPSGSLTYNEQFF; CDR3 DNA: TGTGCCAGCAGGCCGAGCGGGAGTCTCACCTACAATGAGCAGTTCTTC
clone size: NA; J gene: TRBJ2-7; D gene: NA; V gene: TRBV2; CDR3 protein: CASRSDSTSSYEQYF; CDR3 DNA: TGTGCCAGCAGGTCCGATTCCACGTCTTCCTACGAGCAGTACTTC
clone size: NA; J gene: TRBJ1-5; D gene: NA; V gene: TRBV19; CDR3 protein: CASSGLGRKISSHQPQHF; CDR3 DNA: TGTGCCAGTAGTGGTCTCGGGCGTAAAATATCATCCCACCAGCCCCAGCATTTT
clone size: NA; J gene: TRBJ2-7; D gene: TRBD2; V gene: TRBV5-1; CDR3 protein: CASSPQVSPGGYEQYF; CDR3 DNA: TGCGCCAGCAGCCCACAGGTTTCTCCGGGAGGCTACGAGCAGTACTTC
clone size: once; J gene: TRBJ1-1; D gene: TRBD1; V gene: TRBV9; CDR3 protein: CASSPRPGQGVGSGEAFF; CDR3 DNA: TGTGCCAGCAGCCCCAGACCGGGACAGGGAGTCGGGTCTGGCGAAGCTTTCTTT
clone size: NA; J gene: TRBJ2-5; D gene: NA; V gene: TRBV18; CDR3 protein: CASSPSGRETQYF; CDR3 DNA: TGTGCCAGCTCACCTTCTGGCAGAGAGACCCAGTACTTC
clone size: NA; J gene: TRBJ2-5; D gene: NA; V gene: TRBV2; CDR3 protein: CASSAQTQYF; CDR3 DNA: TGTGCCAGCAGTGCCCAGACCCAGTACTTC
clone size: once; J gene: TRBJ2-3; D gene: TRBD2; V gene: TRBV5-1; CDR3 protein: CASSLAASGGTDTQYF; CDR3 DNA: TGCGCCAGCAGCTTGGCCGCTAGCGGGGGCACAGATACGCAGTATTTT
clone size: NA; J gene: TRBJ1-2; D gene: NA; V gene: TRBV5-4; CDR3 protein: CASSFGRPGGYTF; CDR3 DNA: TGTGCCAGCAGCTTTGGACGCCCCGGTGGCTACACCTTC
clone size: NA; J gene: TRBJ2-2; D gene: NA; V gene: TRBV28; CDR3 protein: CASIWGVAANTGELFF; CDR3 DNA: TGTGCCAGCATTTGGGGAGTAGCCGCGAACACCGGGGAGCTGTTTTTT
clone size: NA; J gene: TRBJ2-1; D gene: TRBD2; V gene: TRBV11-3; CDR3 protein: CASSLAGGFNEQFF; CDR3 DNA: TGTGCCAGCAGCTTAGCGGGAGGGTTCAATGAGCAGTTCTTC
clone size: NA; J gene: TRBJ1-1; D gene: NA; V gene: TRBV18; CDR3 protein: CASSPKRMNTEAFF; CDR3 DNA: TGTGCCAGCTCACCAAAGCGGATGAACACTGAAGCTTTCTTT
clone size: NA; J gene: TRBJ2-1; D gene: NA; V gene: TRBV7-6; CDR3 protein: CASSLEPMWTVYNEQFF; CDR3 DNA: TGTGCCAGCAGCTTAGAACCGATGTGGACAGTGTACAATGAGCAGTTCTTC
clone size: NA; J gene: TRBJ2-1; D gene: NA; V gene: TRBV6-1; CDR3 protein: CASNPRERSYNEQFF; CDR3 DNA: TGTGCCAGCAACCCACGGGAGCGTTCCTACAATGAGCAGTTCTTC
clone size: NA; J gene: TRBJ1-1; D gene: NA; V gene: TRBV28; CDR3 protein: CASSLVEGYTEAFF; CDR3 DNA: TGTGCCAGCAGTTTGGTGGAGGGATACACTGAAGCTTTCTTT
clone size: NA; J gene: TRBJ2-6; D gene: NA; V gene: TRBV7-9; CDR3 protein: CASSEPAGVGANVLTF; CDR3 DNA: TGTGCCAGCAGCGAGCCGGCCGGGGTCGGGGCCAACGTCCTGACTTTC
clone size: NA; J gene: TRBJ1-1; D gene: TRBD1; V gene: TRBV9; CDR3 protein: CASSVEGQGYTEAFF; CDR3 DNA: TGTGCCAGCAGCGTAGAGGGACAGGGATACACTGAAGCTTTCTTT
clone size: NA; J gene: TRBJ2-2; D gene: TRBD2; V gene: TRBV18; CDR3 protein: CASSPGLAATNTGELFF; CDR3 DNA: TGTGCCAGCTCACCGGGACTAGCGGCAACGAACACCGGGGAGCTGTTTTTT
clone size: NA; J gene: TRBJ2-2; D gene: TRBD2; V gene: TRBV5-1; CDR3 protein: CASSAASGRSGTGELFF; CDR3 DNA: TGCGCCAGCAGCGCGGCTAGCGGGAGGTCCGGGACCGGGGAGCTGTTTTTT
clone size: NA; J gene: TRBJ1-2; D gene: NA; V gene: TRBV29-1; CDR3 protein: CSVGDRGQGVYTF; CDR3 DNA: TGCAGCGTTGGGGACCGGGGCCAGGGAGTCTACACCTTC
clone size: NA; J gene: TRBJ1-1; D gene: TRBD1; V gene: TRBV28; CDR3 protein: CASRPPGTGILSQAFF; CDR3 DNA: TGTGCCAGCAGGCCGCCCGGGACAGGGATCCTTAGTCAAGCTTTCTTT
clone size: NA; J gene: TRBJ1-2; D gene: NA; V gene: TRBV5-1; CDR3 protein: CASSLASYYGYTF; CDR3 DNA: TGCGCCAGCAGCTTGGCCAGTTACTATGGCTACACCTTC
clone size: NA; J gene: TRBJ2-6; D gene: TRBD1; V gene: TRBV4-1; CDR3 protein: CASSRDRVASGANVLTF; CDR3 DNA: TGCGCCAGCAGCCGGGACAGGGTAGCGTCTGGGGCCAACGTCCTGACTTTC
clone size: few; J gene: TRBJ1-5; D gene: NA; V gene: TRBV9; CDR3 protein: CASSTGIGQPQHF; CDR3 DNA: TGTGCCAGCAGCACGGGCATAGGTCAGCCCCAGCATTTT